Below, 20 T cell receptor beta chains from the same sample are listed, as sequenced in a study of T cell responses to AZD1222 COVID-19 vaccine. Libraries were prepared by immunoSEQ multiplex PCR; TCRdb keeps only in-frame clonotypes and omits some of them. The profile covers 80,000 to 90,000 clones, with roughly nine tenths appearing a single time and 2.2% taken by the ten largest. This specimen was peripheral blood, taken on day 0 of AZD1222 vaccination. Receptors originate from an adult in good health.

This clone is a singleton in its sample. The CDR3 DNA follows: TGTGCCAGCAGCGGAGGGACTTTCACAGATACGCAGTATTTT. This gives the protein CASSGGTFTDTQYF. J is TRBJ2-3 and V is TRBV6-4; D perhaps matches TRBD2 (6 bases). Germline CDR1 and CDR2: MRHNA and SNTAGT. This CDR3 has 14 amino acids. V shed 6 bases and J shed 2 bases, with 12 bases lying between them.

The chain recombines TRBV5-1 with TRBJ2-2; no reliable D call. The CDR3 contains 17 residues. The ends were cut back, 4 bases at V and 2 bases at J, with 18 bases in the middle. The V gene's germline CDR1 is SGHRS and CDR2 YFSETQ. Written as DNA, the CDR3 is TGCGCCAGCAGCCCCGAACCCGCATCACTTAACACCGGGGAGCTGTTTTTT. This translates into CASSPEPASLNTGELFF.

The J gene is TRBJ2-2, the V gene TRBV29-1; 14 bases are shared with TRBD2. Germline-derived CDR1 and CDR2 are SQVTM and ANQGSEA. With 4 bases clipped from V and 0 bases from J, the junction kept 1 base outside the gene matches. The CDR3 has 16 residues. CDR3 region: CSVGLAGGPNTGELFF. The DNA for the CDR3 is TGCAGCGTTGGACTAGCGGGAGGGCCGAACACCGGGGAGCTGTTTTTT.

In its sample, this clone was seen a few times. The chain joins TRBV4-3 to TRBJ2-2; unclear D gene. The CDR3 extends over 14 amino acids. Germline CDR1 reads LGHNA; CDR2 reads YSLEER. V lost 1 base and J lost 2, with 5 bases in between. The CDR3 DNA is TGCGCCAGCAGCCAAGGCGACAACACCGGGGAGCTGTTTTTT. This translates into CASSQGDNTGELFF.

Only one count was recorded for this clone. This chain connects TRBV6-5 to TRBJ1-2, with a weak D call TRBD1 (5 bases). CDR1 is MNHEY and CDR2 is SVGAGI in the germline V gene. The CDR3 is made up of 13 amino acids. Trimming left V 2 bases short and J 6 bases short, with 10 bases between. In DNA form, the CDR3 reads TGTGCCAGCAGTTACGTACAGGTCGATGGCTACACCTTC. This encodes CASSYVQVDGYTF.

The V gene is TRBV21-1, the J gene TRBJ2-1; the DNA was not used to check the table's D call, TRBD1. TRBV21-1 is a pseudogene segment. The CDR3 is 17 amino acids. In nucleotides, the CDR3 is TGTGCCAGCAGCTTGGACAGGAGGGGACTCCCCTGTCTTGAGCAGTTCTTC. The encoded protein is CASSLDRRGLPCLEQFF.

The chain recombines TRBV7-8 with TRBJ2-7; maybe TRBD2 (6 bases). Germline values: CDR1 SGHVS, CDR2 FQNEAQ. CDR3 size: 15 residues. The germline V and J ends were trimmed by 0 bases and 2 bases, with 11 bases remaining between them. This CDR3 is CASSLATSNTYEQYF. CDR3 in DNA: TGTGCCAGCAGCTTAGCAACTAGCAATACCTACGAGCAGTACTTC.

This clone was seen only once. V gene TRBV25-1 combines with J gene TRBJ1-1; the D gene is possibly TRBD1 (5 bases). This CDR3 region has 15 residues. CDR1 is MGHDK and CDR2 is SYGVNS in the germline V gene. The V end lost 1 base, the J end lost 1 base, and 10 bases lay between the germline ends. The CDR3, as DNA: TGTGCCAGCAGTGAATTGGGGACGCCGAACACTGAAGCTTTCTTT. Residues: CASSELGTPNTEAFF.

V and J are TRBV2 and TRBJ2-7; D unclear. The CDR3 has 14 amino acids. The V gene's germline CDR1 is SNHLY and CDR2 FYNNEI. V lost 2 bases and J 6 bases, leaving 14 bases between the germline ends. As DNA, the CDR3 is TGTGCCAGCAGTGAAATCAGGCTAAGAGGCGAGCAGTACTTC. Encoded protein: CASSEIRLRGEQYF. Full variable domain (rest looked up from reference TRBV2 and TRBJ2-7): EPEVTQTPSHQVTQMGQEVILRCVPISNHLYFYWYRQILGQKVEFLVSFYNNEISEKSEIFDDQFSVERPDGSNFTLKIRSTKLEDSAMYFCASSEIRLRGEQYFGPGTRLTVT.

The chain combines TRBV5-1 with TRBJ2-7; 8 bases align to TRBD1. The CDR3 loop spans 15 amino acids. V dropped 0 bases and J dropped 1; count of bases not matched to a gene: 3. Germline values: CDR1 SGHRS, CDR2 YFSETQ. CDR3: CASSLGQGISYEQYF. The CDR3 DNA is TGCGCCAGCAGCTTGGGACAGGGGATTTCCTACGAGCAGTACTTC. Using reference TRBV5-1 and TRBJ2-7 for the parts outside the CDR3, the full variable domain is KAGVTQTPRYLIKTRGQQVTLSCSPISGHRSVSWYQQTPGQGLQFLFEYFSETQRNKGNFPGRFSGRQFSNSRSEMNVSTLELGDSALYLCASSLGQGISYEQYFGPGTRLTVT.

The CDR3 DNA follows: TGTGCCAGCAGCTTAGGAACAGGGGGTTTAAGCTATAATTCACCCCTCCACTTT. Its protein is CASSLGTGGLSYNSPLHF. This chain connects TRBV7-8 to TRBJ1-6, with TRBD1 matching 8 bases. CDR3 size: 18 residues. The germline gives CDR1 SGHVS, CDR2 FQNEAQ. After removal of 1 base from V and 3 bases from J, the junction contained 8 bases not matched to a gene. Full variable domain (missing parts from reference TRBV7-8 and TRBJ1-6): GAGVSQSPRYKVAKRGQDVALRCDPISGHVSLFWYQQALGQGPEFLTYFQNEAQLDKSGLPSDRFFAERPEGSVSTLKIQRTQQEDSAVYLCASSLGTGGLSYNSPLHFGNGTRLTVT.

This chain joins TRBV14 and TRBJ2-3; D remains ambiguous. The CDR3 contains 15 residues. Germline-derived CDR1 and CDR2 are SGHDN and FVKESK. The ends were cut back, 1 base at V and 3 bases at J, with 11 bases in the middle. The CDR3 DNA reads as TGTGCCAGCAGCCAAGCGGGCTTTCGGACAGATACGCAGTATTTT. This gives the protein CASSQAGFRTDTQYF.

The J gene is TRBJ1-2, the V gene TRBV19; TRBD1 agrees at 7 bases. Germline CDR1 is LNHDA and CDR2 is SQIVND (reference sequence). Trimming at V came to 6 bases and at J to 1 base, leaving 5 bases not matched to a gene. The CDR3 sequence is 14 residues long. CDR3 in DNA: TGTGCCAGTAGCCGGGGACAGCATAACTATGGCTACACCTTC. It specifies CASSRGQHNYGYTF.

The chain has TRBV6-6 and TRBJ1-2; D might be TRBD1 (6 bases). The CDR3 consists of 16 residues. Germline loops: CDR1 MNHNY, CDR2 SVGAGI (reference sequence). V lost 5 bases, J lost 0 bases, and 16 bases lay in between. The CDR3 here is CASSRDGTTANYGYTF. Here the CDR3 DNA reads TGTGCCAGCAGTCGGGACGGGACAACCGCTAACTATGGCTACACCTTC.

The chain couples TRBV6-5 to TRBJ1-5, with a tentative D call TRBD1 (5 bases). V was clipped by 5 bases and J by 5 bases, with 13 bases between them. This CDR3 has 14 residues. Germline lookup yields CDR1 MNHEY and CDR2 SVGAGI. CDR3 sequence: CASSLTWGDQPQHF. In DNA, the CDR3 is TGTGCCAGCAGTCTTACCTGGGGCGATCAGCCCCAGCATTTT.

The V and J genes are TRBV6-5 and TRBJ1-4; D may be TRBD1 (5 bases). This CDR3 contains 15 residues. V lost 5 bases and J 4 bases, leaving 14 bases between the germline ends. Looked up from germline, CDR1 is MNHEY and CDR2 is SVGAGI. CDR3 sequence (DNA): TGTGCCAGCAGTCGTCGCGGACAAAATAATGAAAAACTGTTTTTT. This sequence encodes CASSRRGQNNEKLFF.

The CDR3 reads CASSPGQGTTEAFF. Written as DNA, the CDR3 is TGTGCCAGCAGCCCCGGACAGGGGACCACTGAAGCTTTCTTT. This sequence joins TRBV6-5 and TRBJ1-1; TRBD1 matches at 9 bases. Germline V lookup: CDR1 MNHEY, CDR2 SVGAGI. The CDR3 has 14 residues. Unmatched junction bases numbered 6, after V lost 6 bases and J lost 4 bases.

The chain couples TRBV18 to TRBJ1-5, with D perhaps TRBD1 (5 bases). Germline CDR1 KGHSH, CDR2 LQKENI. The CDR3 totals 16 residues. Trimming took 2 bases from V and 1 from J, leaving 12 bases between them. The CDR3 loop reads CASSPLSRASNQPQHF. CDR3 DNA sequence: TGTGCCAGCTCACCATTGAGCAGGGCCAGCAATCAGCCCCAGCATTTT.

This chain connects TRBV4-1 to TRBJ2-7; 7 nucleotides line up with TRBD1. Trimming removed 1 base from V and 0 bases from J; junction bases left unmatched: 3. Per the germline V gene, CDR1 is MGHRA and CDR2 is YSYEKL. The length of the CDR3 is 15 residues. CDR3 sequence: CASSQAQGSSYEQYF. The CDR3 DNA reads TGCGCCAGCAGCCAAGCACAGGGGTCCTCCTACGAGCAGTACTTC.

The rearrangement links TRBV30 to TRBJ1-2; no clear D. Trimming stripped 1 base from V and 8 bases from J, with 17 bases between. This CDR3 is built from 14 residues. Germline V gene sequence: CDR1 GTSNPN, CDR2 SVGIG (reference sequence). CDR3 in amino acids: CAWSGRVNLGGYTF. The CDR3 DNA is TGTGCCTGGAGTGGAAGGGTAAACCTGGGAGGCTACACCTTC.